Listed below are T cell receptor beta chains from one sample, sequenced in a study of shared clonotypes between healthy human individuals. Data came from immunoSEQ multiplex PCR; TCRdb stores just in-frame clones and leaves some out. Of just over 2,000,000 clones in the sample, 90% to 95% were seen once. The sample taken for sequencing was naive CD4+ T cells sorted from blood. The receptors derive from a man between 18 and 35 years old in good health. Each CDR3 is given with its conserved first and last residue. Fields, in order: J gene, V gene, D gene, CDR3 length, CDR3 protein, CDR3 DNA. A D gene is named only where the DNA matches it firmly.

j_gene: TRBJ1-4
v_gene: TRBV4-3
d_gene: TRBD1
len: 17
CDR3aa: CASSQDLLRDRGEKLFF
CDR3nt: TGCGCCAGCAGCCAAGACTTACTCCGGGACAGGGGTGAAAAACTGTTTTTT

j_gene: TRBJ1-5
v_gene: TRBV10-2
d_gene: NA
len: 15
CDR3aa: CASSEWGVANQPQHF
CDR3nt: TGCGCCAGCAGTGAGTGGGGGGTCGCCAATCAGCCCCAGCATTTT

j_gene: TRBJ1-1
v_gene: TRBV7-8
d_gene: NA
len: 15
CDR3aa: CASSLERRENTEAFF
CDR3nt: TGTGCCAGCAGCTTAGAGAGGAGGGAGAACACTGAAGCTTTCTTT

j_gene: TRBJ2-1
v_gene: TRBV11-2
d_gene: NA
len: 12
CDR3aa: CASSGTSGEQFF
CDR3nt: TGTGCCAGCAGCGGTACTAGTGGTGAGCAGTTCTTC

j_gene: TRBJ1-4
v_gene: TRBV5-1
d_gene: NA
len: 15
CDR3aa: CASSLTGTTNEKLFF
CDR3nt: TGCGCCAGCAGCTTGACAGGGACTACTAATGAAAAACTGTTTTTT

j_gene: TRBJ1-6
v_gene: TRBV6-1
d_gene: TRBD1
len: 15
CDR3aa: CASKGGTGINSPLHF
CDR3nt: TGTGCCAGCAAGGGGGGGACAGGAATTAATTCACCCCTCCACTTT

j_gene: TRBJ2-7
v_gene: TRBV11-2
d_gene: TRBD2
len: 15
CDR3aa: CASSPWTSSYYEQYF
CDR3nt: TGTGCCAGCAGCCCCTGGACTAGCAGTTACTACGAGCAGTACTTC

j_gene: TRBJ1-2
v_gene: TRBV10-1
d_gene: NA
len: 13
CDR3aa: CASSEGLNYGYTF
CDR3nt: TGCGCCAGCAGTGAGGGGTTAAACTATGGCTACACCTTC

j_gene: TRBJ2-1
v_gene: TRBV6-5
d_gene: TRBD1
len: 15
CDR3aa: CASGGTGFSYNEQFF
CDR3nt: TGTGCCAGCGGCGGGACAGGTTTCTCCTACAATGAGCAGTTCTTC

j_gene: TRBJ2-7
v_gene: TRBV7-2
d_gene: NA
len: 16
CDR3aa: CASSLGGGGYLWEQYF
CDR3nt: TGTGCCAGCAGCCTCGGGGGAGGGGGTTATCTTTGGGAGCAGTACTTC

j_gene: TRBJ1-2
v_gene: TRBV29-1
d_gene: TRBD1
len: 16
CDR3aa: CSVEDLGRGRTYGYTF
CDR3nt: TGCAGCGTTGAAGATCTTGGCAGGGGGCGTACCTATGGCTACACCTTC

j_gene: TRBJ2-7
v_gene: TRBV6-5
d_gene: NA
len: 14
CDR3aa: CASSPKLGGYEQYF
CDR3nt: TGTGCCAGCAGTCCCAAACTAGGAGGCTACGAGCAGTACTTC

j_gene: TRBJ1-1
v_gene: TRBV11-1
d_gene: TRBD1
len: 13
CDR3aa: CASSWDRNTEAFF
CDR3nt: TGTGCCAGCAGCTGGGACAGAAACACTGAAGCTTTCTTT

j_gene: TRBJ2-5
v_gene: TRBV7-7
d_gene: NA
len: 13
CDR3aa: CASSLLREETQYF
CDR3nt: TGTGCTAGCAGCTTACTTCGGGAAGAGACCCAGTACTTC

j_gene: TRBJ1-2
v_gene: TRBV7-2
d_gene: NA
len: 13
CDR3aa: CASSLEGPGGYTF
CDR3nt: TGTGCCAGCAGCCTAGAGGGACCGGGGGGCTACACCTTC

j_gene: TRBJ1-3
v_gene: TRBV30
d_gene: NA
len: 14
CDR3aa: CAWSVLSRGNTIYF
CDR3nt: TGTGCCTGGAGTGTACTCAGTCGCGGAAACACCATATATTTT

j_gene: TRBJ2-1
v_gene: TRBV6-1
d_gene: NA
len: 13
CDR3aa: CASSPRGGNEQFF
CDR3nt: TGTGCCAGCAGTCCACGTGGCGGAAATGAGCAGTTCTTC

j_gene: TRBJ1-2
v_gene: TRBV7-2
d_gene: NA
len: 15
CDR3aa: CASSLVVASNYGYTF
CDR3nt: TGTGCCAGCAGCTTAGTTGTAGCCTCTAACTATGGCTACACCTTC

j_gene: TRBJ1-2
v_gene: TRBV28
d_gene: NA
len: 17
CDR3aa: CASSGAGAYSNGYGYTF
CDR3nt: TGTGCCAGCAGTGGGGCAGGGGCCTACTCTAACGGCTATGGCTACACCTTC

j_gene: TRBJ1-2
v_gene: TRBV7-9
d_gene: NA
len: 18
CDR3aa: CASSLVGVRGDSIYGYTF
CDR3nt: TGTGCCAGCAGCTTAGTTGGGGTCAGGGGCGACTCCATCTATGGCTACACCTTC

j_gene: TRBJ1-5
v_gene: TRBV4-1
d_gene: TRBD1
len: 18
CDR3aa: CASSQANRGFLSDQPQHF
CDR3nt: TGCGCCAGCAGCCAAGCTAACAGGGGGTTTCTCTCCGATCAGCCCCAGCATTTT

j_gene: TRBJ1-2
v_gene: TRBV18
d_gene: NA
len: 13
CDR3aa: CASSPGQEYGYTF
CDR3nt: TGTGCCAGCTCACCAGGGCAGGAGTATGGCTACACCTTC

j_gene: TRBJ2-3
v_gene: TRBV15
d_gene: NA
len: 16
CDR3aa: CATSRDEYRTTDTQYF
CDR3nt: TGTGCCACCAGCAGAGATGAGTACAGGACCACAGATACGCAGTATTTT

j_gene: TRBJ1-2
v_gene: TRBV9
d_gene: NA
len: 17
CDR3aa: CASSVGGSGDPRIVYTF
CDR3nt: TGTGCCAGCAGCGTAGGAGGCAGTGGAGATCCTAGAATTGTCTACACCTTC

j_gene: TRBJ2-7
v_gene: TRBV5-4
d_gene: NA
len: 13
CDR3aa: CASSFDRGSEQYF
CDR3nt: TGTGCCAGCAGCTTCGATAGGGGGTCCGAGCAGTACTTC

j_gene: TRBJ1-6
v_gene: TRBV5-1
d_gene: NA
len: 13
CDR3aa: CASSLKSNSPLHF
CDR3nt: TGCGCCAGCAGCTTGAAGTCTAATTCACCCCTCCACTTT

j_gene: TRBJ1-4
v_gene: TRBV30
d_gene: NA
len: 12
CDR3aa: CAWSVQGEKLFF
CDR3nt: TGTGCCTGGAGTGTACAGGGTGAAAAACTGTTTTTT

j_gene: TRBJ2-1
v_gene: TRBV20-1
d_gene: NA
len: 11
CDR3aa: CSARQDREQFF
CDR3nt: TGCAGTGCTAGACAGGATCGGGAGCAGTTCTTC

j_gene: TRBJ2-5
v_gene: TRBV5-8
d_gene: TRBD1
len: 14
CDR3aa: CASSTGTGGETQYF
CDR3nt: TGTGCCAGCAGCACTGGGACAGGGGGAGAGACCCAGTACTTC

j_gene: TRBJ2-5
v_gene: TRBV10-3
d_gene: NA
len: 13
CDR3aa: CAIRAGSRETQYF
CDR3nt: TGTGCCATCAGGGCCGGGTCCCGAGAGACCCAGTACTTC

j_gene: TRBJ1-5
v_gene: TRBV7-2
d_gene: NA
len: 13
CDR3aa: CASSFGGEQPQHF
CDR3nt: TGTGCCAGCAGCTTTGGGGGGGAGCAGCCCCAGCATTTT